This TCR beta chain comes out of a study of OX40 agonist ivuxolimab in advanced cancers. The study in broad terms: The costimulatory receptor OX40 (CD134) was targeted by ivuxolimab, a fully human IgG2 agonistic monoclonal antibody. Intravenous ivuxolimab was administered to patients every 2 weeks at six dose levels: 0.01, 0.1, 0.3, 1.5, 3 and 10 mg/kg. Among the roughly 54 dose-escalation patients, some 20 had hepatocellular carcinoma, some 15 melanoma, 9 renal cell carcinoma and 9 head and neck cancer. A male proportion of roughly 85% and a mean age of approximately 61 years, ranging from about 20 to 85, were recorded for the dose-escalation cohort. Patients were allowed to have had prior anti-PD-1, anti-PD-L1 or anti-CTLA-4 therapy, and around 37% of the dose-escalation patients had previously received checkpoint inhibitors. Three dose-escalation patients achieved partial responses, one with hepatocellular carcinoma and two with cutaneous melanoma. Peripheral TCRbeta sequencing aimed to test whether ivuxolimab altered TCR sequence diversity and caused clonal T-cell expansion. The paper reports the monotherapy dose-escalation portion (N of about 56 patients) of the phase I ivuxolimab trial. What the work shows at the level of the full study, not this receptor alone: After ivuxolimab, expanded clones were on average more numerous among CD8+ T cells than among CD4+ T cells. In the 0.1-3.0 mg/kg groups, partial responders were among the patients with the lowest normalized peripheral clonal expansion, particularly in CD8+ T cells. Clonal expansion of both CD4+ and CD8+ blood T cells was observed from baseline to week 6 at doses 0.1 to 3.0 mg/kg. Antigen specificity was not determined for the clonally expanded peripheral T cells. Low levels of normalized T-cell clonal expansion were also seen in some patients who did not respond.

Genomic DNA was isolated from the sorted cells so that the TCRbeta CDR3 region could be sequenced. TCRbeta CDR3 regions were sequenced using the immunoSEQ Assay. In its TCRdb copy, this immuneACCESS table keeps in-frame sequences only and misses some clones. Where compared with another copy, unresolved V genes explain less than half of these, and the others have no known cause. A total of tens of thousands of clones appear in this sample, around 85% of them only once. Less than 0.85% of the sample rests with the top ten. Patients with autoimmune disease history or receiving systemic immunosuppression were excluded from the trial. Peripheral blood for TCR sequencing was drawn from every dose cohort at baseline, at cycle 4 day 1 and at cycle 7 day 1. The samples were taken from a phase I, first-in-human, multicenter, open-label dose-escalation trial of ivuxolimab. Adults with locally advanced or metastatic melanoma, renal cell, hepatocellular, or head and neck squamous cell carcinoma were enrolled in the trial. CD4+ and CD8+ T cells were sorted separately from peripheral blood before TCR sequencing.

Including the terminal cysteine and phenylalanine, the CDR3 comprises 15 residues. Only CDR3 DNA remains: 45 bases, in frame from the first base. V has 3 bases trimmed and J has 3 bases trimmed; junction bases matching no gene number 5. From a lookup of the germline V gene, CDR1 and CDR2 are SGHVS and FQNEAQ. As for this clone: The antigen it binds to is not known. Nothing much larger sits one base from this clone, and base qualities are not available.

The source material was CD4+ or CD8+ T cells sorted from blood, sampled in a trial of the OX40 agonist ivuxolimab. The chain links TRBV7-8 with TRBJ2-7; TRBD1 matches 10 bases in the middle. This receptor was identified in an adult with an advanced solid tumor such as melanoma, head and neck, liver or kidney cancer. Here the CDR3 is given as CASSLTGGSFYEQYF. The nucleotide sequence is TGTGCCAGCAGCTTGACAGGGGGCAGTTTCTACGAGCAGTACTTC.